The entry below gives a single TCR beta chain sequence along with its context. The antigen this receptor binds is unknown. No much larger clone exists at a distance of one base, and base qualities are not known. The data belong to a study of T-cell memory formation after mild COVID-19 (dated by TCRdb to the early 2020s). Looking at the study overall: TCR sequence clusters from the two donors were found to be largely donor specific. Longitudinal TCRalpha and TCRbeta repertoire sequencing tracked T-cell clones expanding and contracting after mild COVID-19 in two donors. Two young, previously healthy adult volunteers, one female and one male, were included in the cohort. Findings and caveats that apply to the study as a whole: Some responding clones were detected in pre-infection memory, suggesting pre-existing cross-reactive memory T cells joined the SARS-CoV-2 response. Only a couple of mild cases were covered in the study, and larger cohorts including severe cases with pre-infection samples were considered necessary. Contracting CD4+ clones were located mainly in the CM and EM memory subsets, whereas CD8+ clones were found to be enriched in EMRA. The second-wave clones that peaked on day 37 were not confirmed to be SARS-CoV-2 specific. Balanced CD4/CD8 phenotypes were observed for clones contracting from day 15 to 85, whereas a bias towards CD4+ was observed for a second wave of clones expanding from day 15 to 37.

Ficoll-Paque density gradient centrifugation was the method used to isolate PBMCs. Sequencing was performed on an Illumina NovaSeq 6000. TCRalpha and TCRbeta cDNA libraries were built by 5'RACE with constant-segment primers, adding sample barcodes and unique molecular identifiers. RNA was extracted from every sample with Trizol reagent. The libraries were amplified in two PCR steps, and the second step added a second sample barcode and Illumina TruSeq adapters. Sequencing of libraries was performed on an Illumina NovaSeq with 2 x 150 bp paired-end reads. Concerning the study's data processing: Reads were demultiplexed and collapsed into UMI-guided consensus sequences with migec v1.2.7. Using mixcr v2.1.11, UMI consensuses were aligned to TRA and TRB V and J templates and then assembled into clonotypes. Clonotypes were classified as expanded or contracted when called significant by both edgeR and NoisET, with noise models trained on biological replicates. For edgeR calls, the thresholds were a false discovery rate-adjusted p below 0.01 and a log2 fold-change of 1. As an exploratory analysis of dynamics, PCA with hierarchical clustering was applied to max-normalized trajectories of the 1000 most abundant clonotypes. Separately sequenced CD4+ and CD8+ repertoires were used to assign the CD4 or CD8 phenotype of responding clones. Using fastp at Q25 and MiXCR, TCRdb reprocessed the public reads and kept productive beta chains. Merged by CDR3 protein, the rows form single entries marked with the most common genes and DNA. The V and J calls were determined by TCRdb, not by the authors. The sample records approximately 300,000 distinct CDR3 sequences, more than 15% of which are singletons. Jointly, the top ten make up around 20% of the sample.

From the cysteine through the phenylalanine, the CDR3 covers 13 amino acids. Just CDR3 DNA is preserved here, 39 bases in frame from base 1. CDR1 and CDR2, looked up from the germline V gene, are MDHEN and SYDVKM. At the junction V is shortened by 9 bases and J by 3 bases, with 12 bases in between. The sequence is built from TRBV28 and TRBJ2-1; the D gene cannot be resolved reliably. The sequence derives from a man in his late teens or twenties who had mild COVID-19 (a few samples of this study predate the infection). The sample titles of this study are shuffled in the database, so cell type and time point are left out; the donor was told from shared clones. Sequenced input: PBMCs or a T cell subset sorted from them (not recorded which). The sequence in DNA is TGTGCCAGTCAGACAAGCGTCTACAATGAGCAGTTCTTC. Translated, this gives CASQTSVYNEQFF.